These T cell receptor beta chains were read from a single sample in a study of cytomegalovirus exposure and HLA in healthy donors. The method was immunoSEQ multiplex PCR; TCRdb's version includes in-frame clones alone and lacks a portion of them. This table holds around 150,000 clones, 70% to 90% found once. The sequenced sample was PBMCs. The receptors come from a woman in her twenties or thirties in good health and CMV-seropositive. The CDR3 runs from the conserved cysteine through the conserved F or W. D genes are given only for firm matches. Clone size is not always given. Where it is, it says once, few, many or a class for expanded clones.

>TRBV7-3|TRBJ1-2|.|.
CASSLTDGYGYTF
TGTGCCAGCAGCTTAACCGACGGGTATGGCTACACCTTC
>TRBV7-9|TRBJ2-1|.|.
CSSSWGLSYNEQFF
TGTTCCAGCAGCTGGGGGCTCTCCTACAATGAGCAGTTCTTC
>TRBV4-1|TRBJ1-5|.|.
CASSLIGSNQPQHF
TGCGCCAGCAGTCTAATCGGTAGCAATCAGCCCCAGCATTTT
>TRBV7-9|TRBJ2-7|.|.
CASSFGSSYEQYF
TGTGCCAGCAGCTTCGGGAGCTCCTACGAGCAGTACTTC
>TRBV4-1|TRBJ1-5|.|TRBD1
CASSPGQLLNLNQPQHF
TGCGCCAGCAGCCCGGGACAGCTTTTAAATTTAAATCAGCCCCAGCATTTT
>TRBV7-8|TRBJ2-7|.|.
CASSSGTFFYEQYF
TGTGCCAGCAGCTCCGGGACATTCTTCTACGAGCAGTACTTC
>TRBV6-5|TRBJ1-2|.|.
CASSPEGHRGYTF
TGTGCCAGCAGCCCAGAGGGCCATCGTGGCTACACCTTC
>TRBV7-3|TRBJ2-5|.|TRBD1
CASSPGGGARETQYF
TGTGCCAGCAGCCCAGGGGGCGGGGCGCGTGAGACCCAGTACTTC
>TRBV27|TRBJ1-1|.|.
CASSWASNTEAFF
TGTGCCAGCAGTTGGGCTTCGAACACTGAAGCTTTCTTT
>TRBV15|TRBJ1-1|.|TRBD1
CATSRGGGQARGTEAFF
TGTGCCACCAGCAGAGGGGGGGGACAGGCCAGGGGGACTGAAGCTTTCTTT
>TRBV18|TRBJ2-7|.|TRBD2
CASSLLAGGNYEQYF
TGTGCCAGCTCACTGCTAGCGGGGGGCAACTACGAGCAGTACTTC
>TRBV5-1|TRBJ2-1|once|.
CASSWDRRTLASEQFF
TGCGCCAGCAGCTGGGACAGGAGAACACTAGCGTCTGAGCAGTTCTTC
>TRBV28|TRBJ1-6|.|.
CASRTRTEPYSPLHF
TGTGCCAGCAGGACGAGGACAGAACCGTATTCACCCCTCCACTTT
>TRBV7-7|TRBJ2-5|.|TRBD2
CASSQGLAEGTQYF
TGTGCCAGCAGCCAAGGCCTAGCGGAGGGGACCCAGTACTTC
>TRBV7-2|TRBJ1-2|.|TRBD1
CASVRTGESYGYTF
TGTGCCAGCGTCAGGACAGGGGAAAGTTATGGCTACACCTTC
>TRBV11-2|TRBJ1-1|.|.
CASSLGPYTEAFF
TGTGCCAGCAGCTTAGGTCCGTACACTGAAGCTTTCTTT
>TRBV13|TRBJ2-1|.|TRBD2
CASSRRGGGEVEQFF
TGTGCCAGCAGCAGACGGGGGGGCGGGGAGGTTGAGCAGTTCTTC
>TRBV7-9|TRBJ1-3|.|.
CASGSYRGSGNTIYF
TGTGCCAGCGGCTCATATCGGGGCTCTGGAAACACCATATATTTT
>TRBV28|TRBJ1-1|.|.
CASSLYAEWTEAFF
TGTGCCAGCAGTCTTTACGCGGAGTGGACTGAAGCTTTCTTT
>TRBV5-1|TRBJ2-1|.|TRBD2
CASSSLAGGLGEQFF
TGCGCCAGCAGCTCCCTAGCGGGGGGGCTCGGTGAGCAGTTCTTC
>TRBV19|TRBJ2-5|.|TRBD2
CASSIVASGGYQETQYF
TGTGCCAGTAGTATTGTGGCTAGCGGGGGCTATCAAGAGACCCAGTACTTC
>TRBV28|TRBJ2-1|.|TRBD2
CASSLGLAGGSYNEQFF
TGTGCCAGCAGTTTGGGACTAGCGGGGGGCTCCTACAATGAGCAGTTCTTC
>TRBV18|TRBJ1-2|once|TRBD1
CASSPRDRAVYGYTF
TGTGCCAGCTCACCAAGGGACAGGGCGGTCTATGGCTACACCTTC
>TRBV7-3|TRBJ2-7|.|TRBD1
CASSLTAGGLVYEQYF
TGTGCCAGCAGCTTAACGGCAGGGGGCTTGGTGTACGAGCAGTACTTC
>TRBV28|TRBJ1-2|.|.
CASSSPAGNPEGYTF
TGTGCCAGCAGTTCACCTGCCGGGAACCCGGAAGGCTACACCTTC
>TRBV27|TRBJ1-2|.|.
CASSLSRSYGYTF
TGTGCCAGCAGTTTATCACGGTCCTATGGCTACACCTTC
>TRBV12-5|TRBJ2-1|.|TRBD2
CASGLVLGGGYNEQFF
TGTGCTAGTGGTTTGGTACTGGGGGGGGGTTACAATGAGCAGTTCTTC
>TRBV2|TRBJ1-2|.|TRBD1
CASTMGQGLGYTF
TGTGCCAGCACCATGGGACAGGGGCTTGGCTACACCTTC
>TRBV15|TRBJ2-1|.|TRBD2
CATSRDLAGGYNEQFF
TGTGCCACCAGCAGAGATTTGGCGGGGGGTTACAATGAGCAGTTCTTC
>TRBV6-5|TRBJ1-2|.|.
CASSYSMQYGYTF
TGTGCCAGCAGTTACTCGATGCAGTATGGCTACACCTTC
>TRBV7-2|TRBJ2-6|.|TRBD1
CASTEMLGQGVWGANVLTF
TGTGCCAGCACCGAAATGTTGGGACAGGGAGTATGGGGGGCCAACGTCCTGACTTTC
>TRBV19|TRBJ1-6|.|TRBD1
CASRAQGDSPLHF
TGTGCCAGTAGAGCCCAGGGGGACTCACCCCTCCACTTT
>TRBV7-6|TRBJ2-5|.|TRBD2
CASSPGTSVPETQYF
TGTGCCAGCAGCCCTGGGACTAGCGTCCCAGAGACCCAGTACTTC
>TRBV30|TRBJ2-4|.|.
CAWSPDYIKNIQYF
TGTGCCTGGAGCCCCGACTACATCAAAAACATTCAGTACTTC